This entry is about one T cell receptor beta chain. Its target is unknown. Between the trimmed V and J ends, which lost 5 bases and 4 bases, there was a span of 11 bases. Germline values: CDR1 SGHAT, CDR2 FQNNGV. The CDR3 spans 13 residues. These data come from a study of long-term antiretroviral therapy in people with HIV. General study points: Once patients were on ART, diversity went higher but still fell short of transplant donor controls. Nothing was known about ART adherence, viral resistance or changes in therapy.

With survey level as its setting, the immunoSEQ assay was v3.0. TCRdb keeps only in-frame clones here, not all; method: immunoSEQ multiplex PCR. The data hold roughly 34,000 clones, with approximately 95% observed a single time. At least one PBMC sample before ART and at least two after were required. Sequences were derived from unsorted PBMCs, sampled around 5.4 years after starting antiretroviral therapy. The receptor was isolated from a woman aged 45 to 65 with HIV. The rearrangement links TRBV11-2 to TRBJ1-2, with D hard to call. Here the CDR3 reads CASSPTRTYGYTF. The DNA of the CDR3 is TGTGCCAGCAGCCCTACCAGGACCTATGGCTACACCTTC.